The 3 T cell receptor beta chains in this list originate from one sample, sequenced in a study of shared clonotypes between healthy human individuals. Measured with immunoSEQ multiplex PCR; TCRdb has only the in-frame clones, and not every one. The repertoire includes 2,500,000 or so clones, less than 95% of them detected once, and 0.37% sits in the top ten. Sequencing input: naive CD4+ T cells from PBMCs. Subset noted: CD45RA+ positively selected. The receptors derive from a man aged 18 to 35 in good health. Some clones in this sample may be carry-over from other donors' samples.

The rearrangement links TRBV27 to TRBJ2-4; the D call may be TRBD1 or TRBD2 (5 bases each). The V and J ends lost 8 bases and 0 bases respectively, with 11 bases between them. This CDR3 region has 14 residues. Germline V gene sequence: CDR1 MNHEY, CDR2 SMNVEV (reference sequence). CDR3: CASDMGVAKNIQYF. CDR3 in DNA: TGTGCCAGCGATATGGGGGTAGCCAAAAACATTCAGTACTTC.

This rearrangement joins TRBV4-1 to TRBJ1-1, with 9 bases aligning to TRBD1. Germline V gene lookup returns CDR1 MGHRA and CDR2 YSYEKL. V lost 4 bases and J lost 3; bases outside the gene matches: 6. This CDR3 spans 15 amino acids. DNA for the CDR3: TGCGCCAGCAGCCTCCAACAGGGGGCTTACACTGAAGCTTTCTTT. Residues: CASSLQQGAYTEAFF.

V gene TRBV6-1 combines with J gene TRBJ2-1; D may be TRBD2 (5 bases). The CDR3 is 15 amino acids. The V end lost 7 bases, the J end lost 7 bases, and 20 bases lay between the germline ends. Germline V gene data show CDR1 as MNHNS and CDR2 as SASEGT. The CDR3 reads CASKVPLADGNEQFF. The CDR3 region has the DNA TGTGCCAGCAAGGTTCCCCTAGCCGACGGTAATGAGCAGTTCTTC.